This T cell receptor beta chain was documented in a study of cytomegalovirus exposure and HLA in healthy donors. Turning to the study itself: There were roughly 120 million unique TCR beta sequences, drawn from approximately 180 million T cells, in an earlier analysis. Genotyping of some 400 donors showed that 70% to 90% belonged to the Caucasian-associated ancestry cluster. Broader study findings: In a later analysis, DRB1 alleles had the most associated TCRs; HLA-C alleles the fewest. Immune exposure was documented only through CMV serostatus.

As concerns this clone: Its antigen remains unidentified.

Vbeta (60) and Jbeta (13) primers were used in the PCR. Using immunoSEQ multiplex PCR, the repertoire was profiled, and TCRdb retains in-frame clones only, with some absent. The specimen's table records 55,000 to 85,000 clones. The ends lost 0 bases at V and 9 bases at J; junction bases unmatched: 8. CDR1 SEHNR and CDR2 FQNEAQ come from the germline V gene (reference sequence). The CDR3 sequence is 14 residues long. This sequence joins TRBV7-9 and TRBJ2-7, with TRBD1 matching over 7 bases. This clonotype originated in a female donor in good health and CMV-seropositive. The material sequenced was PBMCs. The CDR3 spells CASSLAWDSSGQYF. The CDR3 DNA reads as TGTGCCAGCAGCTTAGCCTGGGACAGTTCGGGGCAGTACTTC. The full variable domain, its missing parts supplied by reference TRBV7-9 and TRBJ2-7, is DTGVSQNPRHKITKRGQNVTFRCDPISEHNRLYWYRQTLGQGPEFLTYFQNEAQLEKSRLLSDRFSAERPKGSFSTLEIQRTEQGDSAMYLCASSLAWDSSGQYFGPGTRLTVT.